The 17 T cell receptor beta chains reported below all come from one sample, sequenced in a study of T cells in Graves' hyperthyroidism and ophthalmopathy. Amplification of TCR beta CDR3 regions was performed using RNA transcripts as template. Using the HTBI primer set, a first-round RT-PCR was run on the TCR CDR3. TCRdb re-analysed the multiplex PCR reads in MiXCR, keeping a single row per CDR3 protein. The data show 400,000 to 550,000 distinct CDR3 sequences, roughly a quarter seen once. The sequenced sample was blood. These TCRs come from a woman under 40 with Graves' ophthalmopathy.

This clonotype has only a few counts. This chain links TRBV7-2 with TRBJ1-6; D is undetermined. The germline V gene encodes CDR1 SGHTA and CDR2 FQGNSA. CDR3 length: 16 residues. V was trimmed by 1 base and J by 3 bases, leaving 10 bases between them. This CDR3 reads CASSLDNNSYNSPLHF. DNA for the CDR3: TGTGCCAGCAGCTTAGATAATAACAGCTATAATTCACCCCTCCACTTT. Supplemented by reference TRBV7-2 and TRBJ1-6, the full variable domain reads GAGVSQSPSNKVTEKGKDVELRCDPISGHTALYWYRQSLGQGLEFLIYFQGNSAPDKSGLPSDRFSAERTGGSVSTLTIQRTQQEDSAVYLCASSLDNNSYNSPLHFGNGTRLTVT.

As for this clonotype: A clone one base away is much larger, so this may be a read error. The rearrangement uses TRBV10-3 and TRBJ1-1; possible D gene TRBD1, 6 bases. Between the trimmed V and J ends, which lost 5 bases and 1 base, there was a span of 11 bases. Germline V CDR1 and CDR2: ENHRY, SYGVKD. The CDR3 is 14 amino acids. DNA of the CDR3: TGTGCCATCAGTCCCGGCAGGGGGAACACTGAAGCTTTCTTT. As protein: CAISPGRGNTEAFF.

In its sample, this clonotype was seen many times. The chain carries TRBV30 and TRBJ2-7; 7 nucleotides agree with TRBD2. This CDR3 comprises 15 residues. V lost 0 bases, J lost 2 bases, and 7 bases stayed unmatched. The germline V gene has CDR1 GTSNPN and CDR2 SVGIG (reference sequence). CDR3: CAWSVLGLPAYEQYF. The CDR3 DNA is TGTGCCTGGAGTGTATTGGGACTACCCGCCTACGAGCAGTACTTC.

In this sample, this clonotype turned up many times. CDR3 sequence reads: CASTTFVGSNQPQHF. The CDR3 DNA follows: TGTGCCAGTACCACATTCGTGGGGAGCAATCAGCCCCAGCATTTT. This rearrangement joins TRBV19 to TRBJ1-5; D is undetermined. Germline V gene lookup returns CDR1 LNHDA and CDR2 SQIVND (reference sequence). The V gene lost 7 bases and the J gene lost 1 base, with 14 bases spanning the gap. The CDR3 length is 15 residues.

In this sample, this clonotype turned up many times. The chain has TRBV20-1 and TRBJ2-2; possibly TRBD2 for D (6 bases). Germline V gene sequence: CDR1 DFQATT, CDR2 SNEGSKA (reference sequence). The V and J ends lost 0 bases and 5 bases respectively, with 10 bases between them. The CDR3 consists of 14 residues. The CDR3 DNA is TGCAGTGCTAGAGATCCGGCGGGAACCGGGGAGCTGTTTTTT. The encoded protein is CSARDPAGTGELFF.

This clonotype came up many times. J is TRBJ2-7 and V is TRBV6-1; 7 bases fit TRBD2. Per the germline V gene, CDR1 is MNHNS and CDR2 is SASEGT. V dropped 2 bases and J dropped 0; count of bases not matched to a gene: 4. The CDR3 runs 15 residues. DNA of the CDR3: TGTGCCAGCAGTGAATACCGGGGGGACTCCTACGAGCAGTACTTC. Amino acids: CASSEYRGDSYEQYF.

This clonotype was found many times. CDR3 in amino acids: CASSGQGLSNQPQHF. CDR3 in DNA: TGTGCCAGCAGCGGACAGGGACTTAGCAATCAGCCCCAGCATTTT. V usage is TRBV28 and J usage is TRBJ1-5; 8 bases are a match to TRBD1. CDR1 and CDR2 from the germline V gene are MDHEN and SYDVKM. V trimming: 6 bases; J trimming: 0 bases; junction bases outside the gene matches: 4. The CDR3 is 15 residues long.

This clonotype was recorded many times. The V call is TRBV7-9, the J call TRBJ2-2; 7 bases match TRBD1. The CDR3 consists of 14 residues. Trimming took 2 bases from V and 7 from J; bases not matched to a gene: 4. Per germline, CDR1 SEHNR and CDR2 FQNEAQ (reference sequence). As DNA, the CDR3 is TGTGCCAGCAGCTTAACAGGGGAAGACGGGGAGCTGTTTTTT. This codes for CASSLTGEDGELFF.

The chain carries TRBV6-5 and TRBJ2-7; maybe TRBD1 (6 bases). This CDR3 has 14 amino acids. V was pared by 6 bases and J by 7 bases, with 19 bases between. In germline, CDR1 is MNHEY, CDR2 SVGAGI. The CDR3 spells CASSRTEGSREQYF. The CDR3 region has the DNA TGTGCCAGCAGCCGGACAGAGGGGTCCCGGGAGCAGTACTTC.

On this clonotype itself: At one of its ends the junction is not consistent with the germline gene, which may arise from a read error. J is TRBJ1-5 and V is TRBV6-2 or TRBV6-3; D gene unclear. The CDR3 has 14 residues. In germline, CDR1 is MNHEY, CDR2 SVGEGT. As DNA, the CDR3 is TGTGCCAGCAGTTGCATACCGGTCAATCAGTCCCAGCATTTT. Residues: CASSCIPVNQSQHF.

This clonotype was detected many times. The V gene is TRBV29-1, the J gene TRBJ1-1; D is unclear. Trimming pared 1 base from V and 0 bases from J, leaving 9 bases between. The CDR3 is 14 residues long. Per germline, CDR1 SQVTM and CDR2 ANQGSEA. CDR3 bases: TGCAGCGTTGAAGTGCAGCGGATGAACACTGAAGCTTTCTTT. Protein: CSVEVQRMNTEAFF.

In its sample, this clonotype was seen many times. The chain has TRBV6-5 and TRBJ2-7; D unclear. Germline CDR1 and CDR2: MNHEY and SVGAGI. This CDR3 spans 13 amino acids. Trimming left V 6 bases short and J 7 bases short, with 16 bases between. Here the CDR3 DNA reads TGTGCCAGCAGCCCCCGGCAGTTCACGGAGCAGTACTTC. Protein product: CASSPRQFTEQYF.

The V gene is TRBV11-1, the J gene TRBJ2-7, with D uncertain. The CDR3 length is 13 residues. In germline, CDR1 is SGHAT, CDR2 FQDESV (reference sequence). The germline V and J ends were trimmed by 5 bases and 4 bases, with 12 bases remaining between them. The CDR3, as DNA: TGTGCCAGCAGCCTTAATTGGAGTTACGAGCAGTACTTC. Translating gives CASSLNWSYEQYF.

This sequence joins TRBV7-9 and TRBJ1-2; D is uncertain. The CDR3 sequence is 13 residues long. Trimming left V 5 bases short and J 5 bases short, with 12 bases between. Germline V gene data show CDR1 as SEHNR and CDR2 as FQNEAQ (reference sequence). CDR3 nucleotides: TGTGCCAGCAGCGCCTGGGCGCAGTATGGCTACACCTTC. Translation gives CASSAWAQYGYTF.

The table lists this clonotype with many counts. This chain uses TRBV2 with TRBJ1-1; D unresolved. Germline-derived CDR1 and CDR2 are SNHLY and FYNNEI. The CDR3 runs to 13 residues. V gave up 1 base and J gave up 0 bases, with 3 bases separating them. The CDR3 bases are TGTGCCAGCAGTGAAGGGATGAACACTGAAGCTTTCTTT. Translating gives CASSEGMNTEAFF.

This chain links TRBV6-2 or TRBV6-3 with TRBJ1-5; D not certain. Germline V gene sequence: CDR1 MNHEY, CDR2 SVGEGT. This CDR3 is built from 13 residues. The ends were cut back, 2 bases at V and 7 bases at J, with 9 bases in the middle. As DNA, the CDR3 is TGTGCCAGCAGTTACGCGGGTCGGCAGCCCCAGCATTTT. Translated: CASSYAGRQPQHF.

DNA of the CDR3: TGTGCCAGCAGACCGGGCCTCCAAAGGACTTTCTTT. Amino acid sequence: CASRPGLQRTFF. This chain uses TRBV28 with TRBJ1-1; D not resolved. Trimming took off 6 bases at V and 12 bases at J, with 17 bases between the two ends. The CDR3 runs to 12 residues. Germline lookup yields CDR1 MDHEN and CDR2 SYDVKM.